The 26 T cell receptor beta chains given below trace back to one sample, sequenced in a study of T-cell memory formation after mild COVID-19 (dated by TCRdb to the early 2020s). Libraries were constructed by 5' RACE. The listed sequencing device is Illumina NovaSeq 6000. The public reads were run again by TCRdb, first through fastp at Q25 and then through MiXCR, and only productive beta chains were kept. When rows share a CDR3 protein, they turn into one entry using the most common DNA and genes. The sample records about 350,000 distinct CDR3 sequences, approximately 13% of which are singletons. The ten largest clones represent around a fifth of the sample. Material for sequencing was PBMCs or a T cell subset sorted from them (not recorded which). These TCRs come from a man between 18 and 29 years old who had mild COVID-19 (a few samples of this study predate the infection). The sample titles of this study are shuffled in the database, so cell type and time point are left out; the donor was told from shared clones.

This clonotype came up a few times. The chain joins TRBV10-3 to TRBJ2-3, with D perhaps TRBD2 (6 bases). The length of the CDR3 is 16 residues. Germline CDR1 and CDR2: ENHRY and SYGVKD. Trimming shortened V by 7 bases and J by 2 bases, and 19 bases separated the two germline ends. The CDR3 region has the DNA TGTGCCATCAACCACGCCGCGGGACCGAACACAGATACGCAGTATTTT. Amino acid sequence: CAINHAAGPNTDTQYF.

A remark on this clonotype: Germline and junction disagree at one end, which may indicate a read error. The chain links TRBV20-1 to TRBJ1-1; 9 bases align to TRBD1. CDR3 size: 11 residues. Germline CDR1 is DFQATT and CDR2 is SNEGSKA (reference sequence). This CDR3 is CSARELLQGAF. The DNA for the CDR3 is TGCAGTGCTAGAGAGCTGTTACAGGGGGCGTTT.

The chain couples TRBV18 to TRBJ1-1; 7 bases line up with TRBD1. Germline loops: CDR1 KGHSH, CDR2 LQKENI. This CDR3 contains 18 residues. V lost 4 bases to trimming and J lost 1 base; unmatched junction nucleotides: 15. The CDR3 sequence: CASSRDRVPPTTNTEAFF. DNA of the CDR3: TGTGCCAGCTCACGAGACAGGGTCCCACCCACTACGAACACTGAAGCTTTCTTT.

CDR3 sequence (DNA): TGTGCCATCTATTGGGATTTGCAAGAGACCCAGTACTTC. This codes for CAIYWDLQETQYF. The chain carries TRBV10-3 and TRBJ2-5; D remains unclear. Germline-derived CDR1 and CDR2 are ENHRY and SYGVKD. Trimming stripped 8 bases from V and 2 bases from J, with 12 bases between. The CDR3 contains 13 residues.

The rearrangement uses TRBV7-2 and TRBJ2-5; weak D call: TRBD2 (5 bases). This CDR3 has 14 residues. Germline lookup yields CDR1 SGHTA and CDR2 FQGNSA. V was shortened by 6 bases and J by 0 bases, with 11 bases between the two germline ends. CDR3 sequence reads: CASRRSGYQETQYF. Here the CDR3 DNA reads TGTGCCAGCAGGAGGTCGGGGTACCAAGAGACCCAGTACTTC.

The sample holds a few counts of this clonotype. The chain links TRBV20-1 to TRBJ2-5; unclear D gene. Trimming pared 5 bases from V and 0 bases from J, leaving 10 bases between. The CDR3 is 13 amino acids. Germline V CDR1 and CDR2: DFQATT, SNEGSKA (reference sequence). The CDR3 sequence: CSAPGQNQETQYF. The CDR3 bases are TGCAGTGCTCCTGGGCAGAACCAAGAGACCCAGTACTTC.

This clonotype was observed a handful of times. This chain links TRBV9 with TRBJ2-1; 9 bases fit TRBD2. The CDR3 covers 17 residues. In germline, CDR1 is SGDLS, CDR2 YYNGEE. The ends lost 4 bases at V and 0 bases at J; junction bases unmatched: 8. CDR3 protein: CASSLSGGASSYNEQFF. For the CDR3, the DNA is TGTGCCAGCAGCCTTAGCGGGGGAGCGAGCTCCTACAATGAGCAGTTCTTC.

V is TRBV7-9 and J is TRBJ2-3, with TRBD2 identical over 9 bases. V lost 4 bases to trimming and J lost 1 base; unmatched junction nucleotides: 6. The CDR3 has 16 amino acids. Germline V gene data show CDR1 as SEHNR and CDR2 as FQNEAQ (reference sequence). This CDR3 reads CASSSNPSGGTDTQYF. DNA of the CDR3: TGTGCCAGCAGCTCCAACCCTAGCGGGGGCACAGATACGCAGTATTTT.

This clonotype was observed at least ten times. This chain connects TRBV12-3 or TRBV12-4 to TRBJ1-1, with D perhaps TRBD1 (6 bases). Between the trimmed V and J ends, which lost 2 bases and 4 bases, there was a span of 8 bases. The CDR3 contains 13 residues. CDR3 region: CASSLKGGTEAFF. CDR3 nucleotides: TGTGCCAGCAGTTTAAAGGGGGGCACTGAAGCTTTCTTT.

This sequence joins TRBV11-2 and TRBJ1-4; 9 bases agree with TRBD1. The CDR3 runs 16 residues. From germline, CDR1 is SGHAT and CDR2 FQNNGV. V shed 4 bases, J shed 4 bases, and the junction held 7 bases outside the gene matches. This CDR3 is CASSYGDRGINEKLFF. CDR3 DNA sequence: TGTGCCAGCAGCTACGGAGACAGGGGGATTAATGAAAAACTGTTTTTT.

The chain is built from TRBV24-1 and TRBJ1-1; D uncertain. Trimming pared 2 bases from V and 8 bases from J, leaving 14 bases between. The CDR3 is 14 residues long. CDR1 and CDR2 from the germline V gene are KGHDR and SFDVKD. In DNA, the CDR3 is TGTGCCACCAGTGATTCCCAGTATGACGGGGAAGCTTTCTTT. This encodes CATSDSQYDGEAFF.

The genes are TRBV24-1 and TRBJ1-2; D is undetermined. The V end was cut by 0 bases, the J end by 6 bases, with 10 bases between. Germline V CDR1 and CDR2: KGHDR, SFDVKD. This CDR3 region has 14 residues. The CDR3: CATSDLPGGDGYTF. In DNA, the CDR3 is TGTGCCACCAGTGATTTGCCCGGTGGGGATGGCTACACCTTC.

This clonotype appeared a few times. V gene TRBV7-2 combines with J gene TRBJ1-1, with D uncertain. There are 15 residues in the CDR3. V was cut by 1 base and J by 5 bases, with 14 bases left in between. Germline CDR1 SGHTA, CDR2 FQGNSA. The CDR3 region is CASSLEFGEWTEAFF. As DNA, the CDR3 is TGTGCCAGCAGCTTAGAATTCGGGGAATGGACTGAAGCTTTCTTT.

Many counts were recorded for this clonotype. The rearrangement links TRBV6-1 to TRBJ2-2; 10 bases line up with TRBD1. With 10 bases clipped from V and 6 bases from J, the junction kept 2 bases outside the gene matches. CDR1 MNHNS and CDR2 SASEGT come from the germline V gene. The CDR3 contains 12 residues. CDR3 DNA: TGTGCCAACGGACAGGGGGCCGGGGAGCTGTTTTTT. Translated: CANGQGAGELFF.

This chain uses TRBV7-8 with TRBJ1-4; the D gene is possibly TRBD1 (6 bases). V was pared by 1 base and J by 5 bases, with 11 bases between. Germline CDR1 is SGHVS and CDR2 is FQNEAQ. This CDR3 region has 15 residues. CDR3 loop: CASSLGWQGNEKLFF. The CDR3 nucleotides are TGTGCCAGCAGCTTAGGGTGGCAGGGGAATGAAAAACTGTTTTTT. The full variable domain, in which reference TRBV7-8 and TRBJ1-4 provide the parts outside the CDR3, is GAGVSQSPRYKVAKRGQDVALRCDPISGHVSLFWYQQALGQGPEFLTYFQNEAQLDKSGLPSDRFFAERPEGSVSTLKIQRTQQEDSAVYLCASSLGWQGNEKLFFGSGTQLSVL.

The chain couples TRBV28 to TRBJ2-7; maybe TRBD2 (7 bases). CDR1 MDHEN and CDR2 SYDVKM come from the germline V gene. The CDR3 is made up of 15 amino acids. The germline V and J ends were trimmed by 6 bases and 5 bases, with 20 bases remaining between them. The CDR3 nucleotides read TGTGCCAGCAGCACAAGGGGGGGATGGTTAGACGAGCAGTACGTC. Translation gives CASSTRGGWLDEQYV.

This clonotype was counted a few times. The chain joins TRBV3-1 to TRBJ1-2; no definite D call. Germline V gene data show CDR1 as LGHDT and CDR2 as YNNKEL (reference sequence). The V gene lost 0 bases and the J gene lost 8 bases, with 7 bases spanning the gap. The CDR3 has 12 residues. The CDR3 DNA sequence: TGTGCCAGCAGCCAAGATCACGGCGGCTACACCTTC. Encoded protein: CASSQDHGGYTF.

The chain has TRBV6-5 and TRBJ1-5, with TRBD1 matching over 8 bases. The V gene's germline CDR1 is MNHEY and CDR2 SVGAGI. J gave up 6 bases and V 8 bases, and 6 bases lay outside the gene matches. The CDR3 length is 13 residues. CDR3 amino acids: CASSTGASQPQHF. DNA of the CDR3: TGTGCCAGCTCGACAGGGGCAAGTCAGCCCCAGCATTTT.

This clonotype was seen a handful of times. V and J are TRBV7-3 and TRBJ2-2, with D unclear. This CDR3 region has 13 residues. The V end was cut by 1 base, the J end by 7 bases, with 7 bases between. Germline assignment: CDR1 SGHTA and CDR2 FQGTGA. The CDR3 reads CASSLSEGGELFF. In DNA, the CDR3 is TGTGCCAGCAGCTTAAGCGAAGGCGGGGAGCTGTTTTTT.

The genes are TRBV19 and TRBJ2-3; perhaps TRBD2 as D (6 bases). This CDR3 region has 16 residues. Trimming removed 7 bases from V and 4 bases from J, with 21 bases in between. Germline V gene lookup returns CDR1 LNHDA and CDR2 SQIVND (reference sequence). CDR3 coding DNA: TGTGCCAGTACCGAATCGGGCCAAGGACTATCAGATACGCAGTATTTT. Its protein product is CASTESGQGLSDTQYF.

Only a few counts were recorded for this clonotype. The chain has TRBV7-3 and TRBJ2-2, with 12 bases matching TRBD1. The CDR3 extends over 15 amino acids. The V gene's germline CDR1 is SGHTA and CDR2 FQGTGA. The V gene end was trimmed by 5 bases and the J gene end by 6 bases; junction bases not matched to a gene: 4. CDR3 amino acids: CASSRRDRGPGELFF. The CDR3 DNA reads TGTGCCAGCAGCCGCCGGGACAGGGGGCCCGGGGAGCTGTTTTTT.

This clonotype was observed a few times. This sequence joins TRBV5-1 and TRBJ2-2; 12 nucleotides match TRBD1. CDR3 size: 15 residues. V lost 9 bases and J lost 4; bases outside the gene matches: 7. CDR1 is SGHRS and CDR2 is YFSETQ in the germline V gene. CDR3 sequence (DNA): TGCGCCACCACGGGGACAGGGGGCATCACCGGGGAGCTGTTTTTT. Protein sequence: CATTGTGGITGELFF. The full variable domain, with the rest looked up from reference TRBV5-1 and TRBJ2-2, is KAGVTQTPRYLIKTRGQQVTLSCSPISGHRSVSWYQQTPGQGLQFLFEYFSETQRNKGNFPGRFSGRQFSNSRSEMNVSTLELGDSALYLCATTGTGGITGELFFGEGSRLTVL.

This clonotype was seen repeatedly, ten times or more. This chain joins TRBV4-3 and TRBJ2-1; D is undetermined. Germline CDR1 reads LGHNA; CDR2 reads YSLEER. The CDR3 totals 14 residues. Trimming removed 2 bases at V and 8 bases at J, with 13 bases between. This CDR3 is CASSQRTTLHEQFF. CDR3 nucleotides: TGCGCCAGCAGCCAAAGGACGACCCTTCATGAGCAGTTCTTC.

The chain links TRBV5-1 to TRBJ2-6; 7 bases fit TRBD2. V trimming: 4 bases; J trimming: 2 bases; junction bases outside the gene matches: 6. Germline lookup yields CDR1 SGHRS and CDR2 YFSETQ. This CDR3 comprises 16 residues. Here the CDR3 DNA reads TGCGCCAGCAGCCAGCGGGACGGGACTGGGGCCAACGTCCTGACTTTC. Translation: CASSQRDGTGANVLTF.

This clonotype has only a few counts. This sequence joins TRBV7-9 and TRBJ2-3; D assignment may be TRBD1 or TRBD2 (6 bases each). Germline CDR1 is SEHNR and CDR2 is FQNEAQ (reference sequence). Trimming left V 6 bases short and J 2 bases short, with 15 bases between. The CDR3 totals 15 residues. The chain's CDR3 is CASSPPRGHTDTQYF. The CDR3, as DNA: TGTGCCAGCAGTCCCCCCCGGGGGCACACAGATACGCAGTATTTT. Together with reference TRBV7-9 and TRBJ2-3, the CDR3 gives the full variable domain: DTGVSQNPRHKITKRGQNVTFRCDPISEHNRLYWYRQTLGQGPEFLTYFQNEAQLEKSRLLSDRFSAERPKGSFSTLEIQRTEQGDSAMYLCASSPPRGHTDTQYFGPGTRLTVL.

This clonotype has a handful of counts. This sequence joins TRBV7-9 and TRBJ2-3; 11 bases are shared with TRBD2. V was pared by 3 bases and J by 2 bases, with 7 bases of the junction left unmatched. CDR1 and CDR2 (germline): SEHNR, FQNEAQ (reference sequence). The CDR3 is 17 residues long. CDR3 bases: TGTGCCAGCAGCTTCCCTAGCGGGGGGCCTGTCACAGATACGCAGTATTTT. This translates into CASSFPSGGPVTDTQYF.